The clone carrying this TCR beta chain showed up just once. Its cognate antigen is unknown. This entry is derived from a study of OX40 agonist ivuxolimab in advanced cancers. Study overall: Age averaged around 58 years (range roughly 23 to 79), and 82.7% were male. Points from the study as a whole: Among patients with partial responses at 0.1-3.0 mg/kg, clonal expansion was among the lowest.

Repertoires were generated with immunoSEQ multiplex PCR, while TCRdb's copy carries only in-frame clones and drops some. The profile shows some 10,000 clones, around 83% of them singletons. Any history of autoimmune disease or systemic immunosuppression disqualified patients. On cycle 4 day 1 and cycle 7 day 1, as well as at baseline, blood was sampled. Trimming removed 7 bases at V and 0 bases at J, with 15 bases between. The germline V gene encodes CDR1 SGHRS and CDR2 YFSETQ. This CDR3 spans 15 amino acids. The clonotype originates from an adult with an advanced solid tumor such as melanoma, head and neck, liver or kidney cancer. Here the sequenced sample was CD4+ or CD8+ T cells sorted from blood, taken in a trial of the OX40 agonist ivuxolimab. This chain joins TRBV5-1 and TRBJ2-3; perhaps TRBD1 as D (7 bases). DNA of the CDR3: TGCGCCAGCGGGGGGACAGCTGCTAGCACAGATACGCAGTATTTT. This translates into CASGGTAASTDTQYF.